This record covers a single T cell receptor beta chain. As yet, its antigen is unknown. Healthy Caucasians supplied all donations. This sample is part of a study of identical twins. With 6 bases removed from V and 6 bases from J, the gap between germline ends came to 18 bases. The length of the CDR3 is 14 residues. Via MiXCR, TCRdb re-called the 5' RACE reads, giving one row per CDR3 protein. The profile shows a few hundred thousand distinct CDR3 sequences, roughly 8.7% of them singletons. Study observations and caveats: Insertions were reduced in abundant cord blood beta clonotypes but not in memory repertoires. Conclusions leaned on cross-sectional statistical analysis and did not track the same donors over time.

The sample was also reused in another study, on yellow fever vaccine responses in identical twins.

Specimen: CD8+ T cells sorted from blood. This sequence was found in a woman aged 18 to 35 in good health. The rearrangement joins TRBV12-3 or TRBV12-4 to TRBJ2-7; no reliable D call. The CDR3 here is CASSPGTRSGEQYF. As DNA, the CDR3 is TGTGCCAGCAGCCCCGGCACTCGGTCAGGCGAGCAGTACTTC.